These T cell receptor beta chains were read from a single sample in a study of shared clonotypes between healthy human individuals. Produced via immunoSEQ multiplex PCR; TCRdb's table is partial and in-frame only. This sample yields 450,000 to 600,000 clones, of which around 74% are seen a single time; 10% to 15% belongs to the top ten. Source material: PBMCs. Source of these receptors: a woman aged 40 to 50 in good health. Some clones in this sample may be carry-over from other donors' samples. Both conserved end residues are part of each CDR3.

TRBV4-3	CASSQDTAGDATGELFF
TRBV2	CASTTGDRAGGYTF
TRBV5-5	CASSSYSNQPQHF
TRBV9	CASSVDAGRNTGELFF
TRBV7-9	CASSFWGGSPDTQYF
TRBV29-1	CSAATGAGNEQFF
TRBV5-4	CASSLGGDTGELFF
TRBV28	CASSLLAGAEQYF
TRBV30	CAWSVGERITGELFF
TRBV27	CASSLAGTVNTEAFF
TRBV15	CATSRDRSYEQYF
TRBV11-2	CASSLQGFTEAFF
TRBV7-8	CASSFTGAGETQYF
TRBV11-2	CASSLDPGGNTIYF
TRBV5-4	CASSLGGDIYNEQFF
TRBV18	CASSGGRSYNEQFF
TRBV30	CAWRTSGNHEQYF
TRBV6-5	CASSTPNQPGYEQYF
TRBV4-1	CASSRSDRGSETQYF
TRBV7-2	CASSSPMEVWETQYF
TRBV2	CASSEGRGGQPQHF
TRBV7-4	CATQNRGQPPEQYF
TRBV9	CASSTDRGLGGYTF
TRBV10-3	CAISESMGEGLYEQYF
TRBV6-5	CASRGQGVFEQYF
TRBV19	CASSMNGGANNEQFF
TRBV6-4	CASSERLADEPSYF
TRBV7-6	CASSPNRGRGTGELFF
TRBV23-1	CASSPCGRDTEAFF
TRBV27	CASSGQLNTEAFF
TRBV4-2	CASSQGVGNTEAFF
TRBV10-3	CAIGDRTQETQYF
TRBV2	CASSGRWGENTEAFF
TRBV5-4	CASSSLGAVYGYTF
TRBV19	CATSRGRSETQYF
TRBV7-9	CASNSGAGRLNTEAFF
TRBV7-9	CASSPLGTVGTEAFF
TRBV5-1	CASSQGQGTSPLHF
TRBV28	CASSPHLVLAGGELFF
TRBV27	CASGGHEQFF
TRBV2	CASRKGAAVGGANVLTF
TRBV11-1	CASSFHQGSYEQYF
TRBV11-2	CASSLVQGSYNEQFF
TRBV28	CASCASGGHETQYF
TRBV6-6	CASSYVDTDTQYF
TRBV6-5	CASSLGLAGDRETQYF
TRBV28	CASSLWGAGGNQPQHF